This TCR beta chain originates from a study of T cells after yellow fever vaccination. As for the study in general: Preparation of fractions with low cell numbers was performed using SMART-Seq v4 Ultra Low Input. The study's findings and limits: From the bulk population, abundant clonotypes could contaminate and appear within FACS-sorted repertoires. Booster samples showed a return of most primary-vaccination clones (around 96% CD4, approximately 88% CD8).

This clonotype was recorded many times. What it binds is not known. The TCR cDNA carried a universal primer site and UMIs from 5'RACE template switching. TCRdb called the 5' RACE reads again in MiXCR, with one record for every CDR3 protein. The table lists fewer than 350,000 distinct CDR3 sequences, 3.6% of them singletons. CDR1 and CDR2 (germline): SGHDT, YYEEEE. Trimming cost V 0 bases and J 2 bases, with 7 bases left between them. The length of the CDR3 is 14 residues. The chain couples TRBV5-6 to TRBJ2-3; TRBD2 is a possible D gene (6 bases). Source: PBMCs, taken on the day of the yellow fever booster vaccination. The clonotype was recovered from a man between 18 and 29 years old who received the YFV17D yellow fever vaccine. The CDR3 sequence is CASSLAGVTDTQYF. CDR3 in DNA: TGTGCCAGCAGCTTGGCGGGGGTCACAGATACGCAGTATTTT.